These 16 T cell receptor beta chains share one sample of origin, sequenced in a study of early T cells in non-severe SARS-CoV-2 infection. TCRdb fed the 5' RACE reads into MiXCR, producing one record per CDR3 protein. The data hold about 77,000 distinct CDR3 sequences, with 5% observed a single time. The sequencing here drew on whole blood, taken at baseline. The receptors here all came from an adult who was a healthcare worker with PCR-confirmed SARS-CoV-2 infection or an uninfected control (not recorded which).

This clonotype was recorded a few times. J is TRBJ2-4 and V is TRBV6-5; D may correspond to TRBD1 or TRBD2 (6 bases each). The CDR3 length is 15 residues. Deletions cut 11 bases from V and 0 bases from J, with 17 bases between. Germline V gene lookup returns CDR1 MNHEY and CDR2 SVGAGI. In DNA form, the CDR3 reads TGTGCCGCAGGAGGGGGTAGAAGAGCCAAAAACATTCAGTACTTC. Translation gives CAAGGGRRAKNIQYF.

This clonotype was counted ten times or more. Here the CDR3 reads CASSLAEGQETQYF. The DNA of the CDR3 is TGCGCCAGCAGCCTAGCCGAGGGCCAAGAGACCCAGTACTTC. V usage is TRBV4-1 and J usage is TRBJ2-5, with a tentative D call TRBD2 (5 bases). CDR3 length equals 14 residues. The V end was cut by 4 bases, the J end by 1 base, with 10 bases between. Per germline, CDR1 MGHRA and CDR2 YSYEKL.

In its sample, this clonotype was seen many times. CDR3 amino acids: CASSPTATSAYNEQFF. Written as DNA, the CDR3 is TGTGCCAGCAGCCCGACGGCCACTAGCGCGTACAATGAGCAGTTCTTC. The chain couples TRBV12-3 or TRBV12-4 to TRBJ2-1, with TRBD2 identical over 7 bases. This CDR3 is built from 16 residues. V trimming: 6 bases; J trimming: 4 bases; junction bases outside the gene matches: 12.

This clonotype appeared a few times. The V and J genes are TRBV29-1 and TRBJ2-5, with 8 bases matching TRBD1. Losses at the gene ends were 6 bases for V and 2 bases for J; bases not matched to a gene: 5. Germline V gene data show CDR1 as SQVTM and CDR2 as ANQGSEA. The CDR3 is 13 amino acids. The CDR3 sequence is CSVVTGGQETQYF. The CDR3 DNA follows: TGCAGCGTGGTTACAGGGGGGCAAGAGACCCAGTACTTC.

This clonotype was counted between two and nine times. The CDR3 sequence: CASSLPGQRYEQYF. The DNA of the CDR3 is TGTGCCAGCAGCCTTCCGGGACAGCGCTACGAGCAGTACTTC. V and J are TRBV3-1 and TRBJ2-7, with 7 nucleotides matching TRBD1. CDR1 LGHDT and CDR2 YNNKEL come from the germline V gene (reference sequence). Trimming removed 4 bases from V and 3 bases from J; junction bases left unmatched: 6. The CDR3 covers 14 residues.

This clonotype was seen many times. This chain connects TRBV11-2 to TRBJ2-7, with a weak D call TRBD2 (6 bases). This CDR3 contains 16 residues. Germline assignment: CDR1 SGHAT and CDR2 FQNNGV. Trimming took 5 bases from V and 2 from J, leaving 19 bases between them. CDR3 sequence (DNA): TGTGCCAGCAGCCCAGGTCGGGGGACCCGCCCCTACGAGCAGTACTTC. Protein: CASSPGRGTRPYEQYF.

This clonotype came up many times. The gene calls are TRBV13 and TRBJ2-2; a weak D match, TRBD2 (6 bases). The germline V gene encodes CDR1 PRHDT and CDR2 FYEKMQ (reference sequence). Trimming removed 5 bases from V and 2 bases from J, with 12 bases in between. The length of the CDR3 is 15 residues. The CDR3 bases are TGTGCCAGCAGCCCGGGACTTCGTAACACCGGGGAGCTGTTTTTT. It codes for CASSPGLRNTGELFF.

There are many counts of this clonotype. The genes are TRBV6-6 and TRBJ1-3; TRBD1 might be the D (6 bases). Between the trimmed V and J ends, which lost 6 bases and 0 bases, there was a span of 6 bases. This CDR3 region has 13 residues. Per germline, CDR1 MNHNY and CDR2 SVGAGI (reference sequence). The CDR3 DNA reads TGTGCCAGCAGGGACAGCTCTGGAAACACCATATATTTT. This translates into CASRDSSGNTIYF.

Only a few counts were recorded for this clonotype. V and J are TRBV5-1 and TRBJ1-1; D not resolved. The CDR3 totals 14 residues. V shed 4 bases and J shed 1 base, with 11 bases lying between them. The germline gives CDR1 SGHRS, CDR2 YFSETQ. The CDR3 DNA reads as TGCGCCAGCAGCCTCAACCACAAGAACACTGAAGCTTTCTTT. It yields the protein CASSLNHKNTEAFF.

Details on this clonotype: With a much larger clone just one base away, this may be a read error. The chain employs TRBV10-1 and TRBJ1-3; 8 bases are a match to TRBD1. Germline CDR1 reads WNHNN; CDR2 reads SYGVQD (reference sequence). V shed 4 bases and J 6 bases; nucleotides not matched to a gene: 17. This CDR3 has 18 residues. CDR3 region: CASSGSLRDRKPENTIYF. CDR3 nucleotides: TGCGCCAGCAGTGGGAGCCTCCGGGACAGGAAACCTGAAAACACCATATATTTT.

This clonotype was recorded many times. The chain uses TRBV18 and TRBJ2-1, with no clear D. The CDR3 totals 12 residues. From germline, CDR1 is KGHSH and CDR2 LQKENI. V gave up 3 bases and J gave up 8 bases, with 8 bases separating them. CDR3 sequence reads: CASSPTPDEQFF. CDR3 DNA: TGTGCCAGCTCACCTACCCCGGATGAGCAGTTCTTC.

This clonotype was counted many times. The gene calls are TRBV19 and TRBJ1-5; 7 bases fit TRBD1. Germline assignment: CDR1 LNHDA and CDR2 SQIVND (reference sequence). J lost 2 bases, V lost 4 bases, and 14 bases had no gene match. CDR3 length: 18 residues. Written as DNA, the CDR3 is TGTGCCAGTAGTAGCACTATAACAGGGGTCGGGGGCAATCAGCCCCAGCATTTT. Its protein is CASSSTITGVGGNQPQHF.

This clonotype was observed at least ten times. This chain uses TRBV20-1 with TRBJ1-1; D not resolved. The V end was cut by 3 bases, the J end by 3 bases, with 2 bases between. The CDR3 extends over 10 amino acids. CDR1 and CDR2 (germline): DFQATT, SNEGSKA (reference sequence). CDR3 in amino acids: CSARDTEAFF. In nucleotides, the CDR3 is TGCAGTGCTAGGGACACTGAAGCTTTCTTT.

This clonotype was recorded many times. One end of the junction does not line up with germline, which may come from a read error. In DNA form, the CDR3 reads TGTGCCAGCAGCTTAGGTTGGGCAGTGAAGCTGGGGGATCAGCCCCAGCATTTT. Translated: CASSLGWAVKLGDQPQHF. The rearrangement links TRBV12-3 or TRBV12-4 to TRBJ1-5; a weak D match, TRBD1 (5 bases). There are 18 residues in the CDR3.

This clonotype was recorded many times. This chain links TRBV13 with TRBJ2-2, with 8 bases that match TRBD2. The CDR3 contains 18 residues. Germline CDR1 and CDR2: PRHDT and FYEKMQ (reference sequence). J gave up 3 bases and V 3 bases, and 12 bases lay outside the gene matches. The CDR3 DNA is TGTGCCAGCAGCTTGGGCCCCGAACGGGAGGGAGACACCGGGGAGCTGTTTTTT. This gives the protein CASSLGPEREGDTGELFF. The full variable domain, rest sourced from reference TRBV13 and TRBJ2-2, is AAGVIQSPRHLIKEKRETATLKCYPIPRHDTVYWYQQGPGQDPQFLISFYEKMQSDKGSIPDRFSAQQFSDYHSELNMSSLELGDSALYFCASSLGPEREGDTGELFFGEGSRLTVL.

This chain links TRBV5-1 with TRBJ1-1; no clear D gene. The CDR3 is 15 amino acids. CDR1 and CDR2 from the germline V gene are SGHRS and YFSETQ. V was shortened by 2 bases and J by 1 base, with 12 bases between the two germline ends. CDR3 in DNA: TGCGCCAGCAGCTTAAGATCAGGCCCGAACACTGAAGCTTTCTTT. It specifies CASSLRSGPNTEAFF.